Sequencing of this TCR beta chain was carried out in a study of persistence of HIV-infected CD4 T cells (dated by TCRdb to 2018 to 2020). With respect to the entire study: CMV- and HIV-1 Gag-responding CD4+ T cells were isolated from ART-treated individuals so that antigen-driven clonal expansion of HIV-1-infected cells could be examined. The median time the participants had spent on suppressive ART was over six years. Apart from a couple of participants who underwent leukapheresis at a single time point, peripheral blood samples of up to roughly 180 mL were collected from participants at multiple time points. The clonality of all cells in each sorted population was measured by TCRbeta sequencing, and the clonality of infected cells was measured by proviral sequencing. In the cross-participant TCR cluster analysis, fewer than 10 participants were included for CMV and 6 or 7 participants were included for Gag. Findings and caveats that apply to the study as a whole: Bulk TCR analyses could not be limited to the rare CMV-responding cells that actually contained HIV-1 proviruses. The study involved few individuals and tested only a limited range of antigens. Within the same sorted populations, TCR oligoclonality correlated with proviral oligoclonality. Significantly lower TCRbeta richness was observed in CMV- and Gag-responding cells than in anti-CD3/anti-CD28-responding cells, and higher oligoclonality was observed in CMV-responding cells than in CD3/CD28-stimulated and Gag-responding cells. Enrichment of degenerate expanded CDR3beta sequences was found in antigen-responding cells, suggesting convergent selection of CD4+ responses to CMV and Gag.

The immunoSEQ hsTCRB assay version 4 in survey mode was used to sequence TCRbeta repertoires from genomic DNA. For TCRbeta sequencing, genomic DNA was diluted to about 9.5 ng/uL, and up to about 1 ug was used per sample. The authors' analysis ran thus. TCRbeta data analysis was done in ImmunoSeq Analyzer 3.0, and diversity was calculated on productive nucleotide rearrangements. Lower-bound TCR diversity was estimated with the improved Chao index, and clonality with the Gini coefficient using the Immunarch R package. When different nucleotide rearrangements encoded the same CDR3beta amino acid sequence, each rearrangement was treated as a distinct clonotype. Differential abundance analysis found TCRbeta sequences that were significantly enriched in antigen-responding cells compared with anti-CD3/anti-CD28-activated cells. TCRs were clustered by predicted peptide-MHC specificity with GLIPH2, both within individual participants and across merged participant data sets. Here the immuneACCESS table is served through TCRdb, limited to in-frame sequences with V and J called. Missing clones are a known gap in these copies; in checked studies unresolved V genes cover under half, and the rest lacks a known reason. V, J and clone size are taken as reported in that table, and D and trimming were inferred from the DNA itself. The sample table lists around 30,000 clones, roughly 82% of them with a count of one. The ten largest clones represent 15% to 20% of the sample.

This clone has a single count. No cognate antigen has been identified for it. There are no base qualities to consult, and no much larger clone falls within one base. Reading from cysteine to phenylalanine, the CDR3 counts 18 amino acids. The entry retains the CDR3 DNA only, 54 bases that are in frame from base 1. For CDR1 and CDR2, the germline V gene (reference sequence) lists LNHDA and SQIVND. The V and J ends are trimmed by 4 bases and 1 base, leaving 19 bases between them. The sample's treatment or condition label is to be understood as: suppressive antiretroviral therapy. A pool of overlapping HIV-1 Gag 15-mer peptides was used at about 0.96 ug per peptide per mL for cell stimulation. Memory CD4+ T cells that did not respond, being CD40L-negative, CD69-negative and CD45RO-high, were sorted as memory populations depleted of antigen-responding cells. HIV-1-infected adults in whom suppressive ART had been started during chronic infection were enrolled as participants. Plasma HIV-1 RNA had been undetectable (below 50 copies/mL) in participants for at least 4 years. To be included, participants needed a CD4+ T cell count above 400 cells/uL and a positive CMV serology. Before stimulation, PBMCs were isolated using density centrifugation and then depleted of CD8+ T cells. For approximately 19 hours, the CD8-depleted PBMCs were stimulated with anti-CD28/CD49d costimulation, a CD40-blocking antibody, and enfuvirtide to prevent new infections. Cells were sorted on a Beckman Coulter MoFlo Legacy or XDP sorter, with propidium iodide excluding dead cells. The QIAamp DNA Mini Kit was used for genomic DNA extraction from samples above one million cells, and the Quick-DNA Microprep Kit was used otherwise.

This sample comprised CD4+ T cells sorted from PBMCs after roughly 18-hour stimulation, obtained from a patient who received antiretroviral therapy. In the paper's terms, the cell subset or site label means: CD40L-CD69- CD45RO-high memory CD4 T cells not responding to Gag peptides. The chain is encoded by TRBV19 joined to TRBJ2-2; D gene: possibly TRBD1, on 6 matching bases. The receptor was derived from an adult woman with HIV who was CMV-seropositive. The DNA sequence follows: TGTGCCAGTAGTACCTCCCGACAGGCCCTCTGGAACACCGGGGAGCTGTTTTTT. Translation gives CASSTSRQALWNTGELFF. The full variable domain, with segments outside the CDR3 supplied by the reference TRBV19 and TRBJ2-2 proteins, appears as DGGITQSPKYLFRKEGQNVTLSCEQNLNHDAMYWYRQDPGQGLRLIYYSQIVNDFQKGDIAEGYSVSREKKESFPLTVTSAQKNPTAFYLCASSTSRQALWNTGELFFGEGSRLTVL.